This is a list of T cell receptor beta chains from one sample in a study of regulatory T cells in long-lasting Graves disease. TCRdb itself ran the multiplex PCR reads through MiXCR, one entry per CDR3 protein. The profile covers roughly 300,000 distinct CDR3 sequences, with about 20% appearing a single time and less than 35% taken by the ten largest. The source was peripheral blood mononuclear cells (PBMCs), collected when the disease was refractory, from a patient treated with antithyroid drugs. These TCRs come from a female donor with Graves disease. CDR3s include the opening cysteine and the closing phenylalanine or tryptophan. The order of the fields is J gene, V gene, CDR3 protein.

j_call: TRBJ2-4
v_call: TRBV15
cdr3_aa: CATSRGGGKNIQYF

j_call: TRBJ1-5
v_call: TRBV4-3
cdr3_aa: CASSQAPTGSSNQPQHF

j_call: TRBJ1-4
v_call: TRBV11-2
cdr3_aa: CASSSLGGRVTEKLFF

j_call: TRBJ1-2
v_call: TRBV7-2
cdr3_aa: CASSSYPTGGNYGYTF

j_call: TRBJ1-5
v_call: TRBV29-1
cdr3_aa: CSVGQYGQPQHF

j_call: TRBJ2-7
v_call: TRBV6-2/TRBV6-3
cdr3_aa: CASSYLAGEEQYF

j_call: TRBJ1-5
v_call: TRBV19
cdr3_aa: CASSIAQGTGQPQHF

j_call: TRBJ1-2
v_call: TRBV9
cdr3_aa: CASSVDGDGGYTF

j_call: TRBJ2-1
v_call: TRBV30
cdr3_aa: CAGPRGTGDNEQFF

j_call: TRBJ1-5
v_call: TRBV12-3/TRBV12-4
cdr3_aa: CASRLGTSSNQPQHF

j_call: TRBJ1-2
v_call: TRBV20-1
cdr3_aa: CSAPRQAEGYTF

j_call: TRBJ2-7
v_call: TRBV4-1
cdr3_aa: CASSQVAVEGAFYEQYF

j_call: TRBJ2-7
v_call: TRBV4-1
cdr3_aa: CASSQEVLAIHEQYF

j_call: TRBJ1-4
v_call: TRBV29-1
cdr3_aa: CSARDGRPNEKLFF

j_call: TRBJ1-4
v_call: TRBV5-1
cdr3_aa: CASSLSTRREKLFF

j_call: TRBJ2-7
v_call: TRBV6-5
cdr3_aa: CASSSDPEQYF

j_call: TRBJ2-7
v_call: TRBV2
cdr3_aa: CASSRGRAGSYEQYF

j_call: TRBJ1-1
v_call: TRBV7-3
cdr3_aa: CASSRAGGGATEAFF

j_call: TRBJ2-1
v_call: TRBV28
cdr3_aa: CASLRTSSYNEQFF

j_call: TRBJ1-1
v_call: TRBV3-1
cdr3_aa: CASSQDYRLHEAFF

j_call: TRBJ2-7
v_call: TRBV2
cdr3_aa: CASSEARGSTVWEQYF

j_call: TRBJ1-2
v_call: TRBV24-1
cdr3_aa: CATSDRQALPWGYGYTF

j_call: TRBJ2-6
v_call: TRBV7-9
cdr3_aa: CASSLGDTYSGANVLTF

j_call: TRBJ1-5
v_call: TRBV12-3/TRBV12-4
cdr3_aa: CASSSGVGSSNQPQHF

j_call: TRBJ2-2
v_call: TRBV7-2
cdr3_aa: CASSLSLETGELFF

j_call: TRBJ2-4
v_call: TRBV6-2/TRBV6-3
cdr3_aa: CASGTGRLLLTSGSGNIQYF

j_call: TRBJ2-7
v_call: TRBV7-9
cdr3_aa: CASSSKGDRSSYEQYF

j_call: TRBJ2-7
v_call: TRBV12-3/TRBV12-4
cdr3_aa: CASSPSRVAGYEQYF

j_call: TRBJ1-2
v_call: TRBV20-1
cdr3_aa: CSASLGGADHYGYTF

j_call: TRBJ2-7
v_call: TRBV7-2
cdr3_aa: CASSLAGTGREQYF

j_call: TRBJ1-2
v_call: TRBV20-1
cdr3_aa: CSARVPGLGANYGYTF

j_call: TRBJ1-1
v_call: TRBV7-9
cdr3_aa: CASSPTDSREAFF

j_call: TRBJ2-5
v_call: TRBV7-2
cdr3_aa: CASSTTGGKETQYF

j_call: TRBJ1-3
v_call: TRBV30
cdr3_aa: CAWSITGNTIYF

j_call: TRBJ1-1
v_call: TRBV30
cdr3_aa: CAWSAGNTEAFF

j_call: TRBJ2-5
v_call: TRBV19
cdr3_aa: CASSMFGGETQYF

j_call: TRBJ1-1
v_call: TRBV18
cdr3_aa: CASSPGGESTEAFF

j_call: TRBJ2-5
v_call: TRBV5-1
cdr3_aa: CASGWTSGETQYF

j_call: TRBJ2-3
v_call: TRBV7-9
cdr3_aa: CASSLIRGGVTDTQYF

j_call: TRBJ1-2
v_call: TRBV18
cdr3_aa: CASSSRSNDGYTF

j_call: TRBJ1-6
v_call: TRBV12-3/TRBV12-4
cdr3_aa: CASRGIDTYLHF

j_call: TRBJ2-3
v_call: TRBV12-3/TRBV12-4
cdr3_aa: CASSGLAVSTDTQYF

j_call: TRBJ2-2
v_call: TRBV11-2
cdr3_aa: CASSLEGAGELFF

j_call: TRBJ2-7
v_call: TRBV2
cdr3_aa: CASNDGGAGYEQYF

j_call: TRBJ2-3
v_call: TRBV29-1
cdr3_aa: CSVASLSTDTQYF

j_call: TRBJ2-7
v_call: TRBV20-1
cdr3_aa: CSASGGGGPLLSEQYF

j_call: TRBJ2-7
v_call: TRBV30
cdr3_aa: CAWSVYPVERQQYF

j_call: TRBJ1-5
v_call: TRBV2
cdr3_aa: CASTGGSNQPQHF

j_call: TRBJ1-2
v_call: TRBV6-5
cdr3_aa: CASSYSMAGHNYGCTF

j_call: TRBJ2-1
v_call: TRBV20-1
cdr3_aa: CSASDLAWYNEQFF

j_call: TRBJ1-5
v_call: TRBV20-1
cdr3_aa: CSARDPAGSNQPQHF

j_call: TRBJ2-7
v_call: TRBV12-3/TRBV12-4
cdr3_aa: CASSLDNGPYEQYF

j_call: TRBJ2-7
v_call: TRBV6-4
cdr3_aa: CASSYSGTPYEQYF

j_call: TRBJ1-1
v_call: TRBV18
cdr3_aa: CASSESGNTEAFF

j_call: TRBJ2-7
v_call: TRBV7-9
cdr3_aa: CASSLGGRDSYEQYF